The 18 T cell receptor beta chains presented below share a single source sample, sequenced in a study of CD4 T cells in relation to SARS-CoV-2 and coronaviruses. CD4+ T cells from unexposed donors were obtained before the COVID-19 pandemic (2011-2018). Method: immunoSEQ multiplex PCR; TCRdb's copy keeps in-frame clones and lacks some. The repertoire holds just under 65,000 clones, with roughly 93% as singletons. The sequencing input was naive CD4+ T cells from PBMCs. Specified subset: naive CD4+ T cells isolated by negative enrichment. All receptors come from a human donor in good health.

In this sample, this clone turned up once. CDR3: CASSLGTGGGETQYF. DNA of the CDR3: TGTGCCAGCAGCTTAGGGACAGGGGGCGGGGAGACCCAGTACTTC. The J gene is TRBJ2-5, the V gene TRBV11-2; 11 bases agree with TRBD1. Germline CDR1 is SGHAT and CDR2 is FQNNGV. The trim removed 1 base at V and 5 bases at J, leaving 3 bases unmatched. This CDR3 region has 15 residues. The full variable domain, its missing parts supplied by reference TRBV11-2 and TRBJ2-5, is EAGVAQSPRYKIIEKRQSVAFWCNPISGHATLYWYQQILGQGPKLLIQFQNNGVVDDSQLPKDRFSAERLKGVDSTLKIQPAKLEDSAVYLCASSLGTGGGETQYFGPGTRLLVL.

V and J are TRBV6-1 and TRBJ1-1, with D unclear. Deletions cut 1 base from V and 5 bases from J, with 11 bases between. Germline CDR1 reads MNHNS; CDR2 reads SASEGT. The CDR3 totals 14 residues. This chain's CDR3 is CASSEGGIGTEAFF. The DNA of the CDR3 is TGTGCCAGCAGTGAAGGAGGGATTGGTACTGAAGCTTTCTTT.

The genes are TRBV5-1 and TRBJ1-4; D gene uncertain. V was cut by 7 bases and J by 6 bases, with 28 bases left in between. The CDR3 contains 18 residues. Germline V lookup: CDR1 SGHRS, CDR2 YFSETQ. CDR3 in amino acids: CASRTGLLSSALDEKLFF. The CDR3 nucleotides read TGCGCCAGCCGGACGGGCCTTTTGTCTTCGGCGTTAGATGAAAAACTGTTTTTT.

The V gene is TRBV11-1, the J gene TRBJ1-1; D may be TRBD1 (6 bases). Deletions cut 0 bases from V and 1 base from J, with 9 bases between. This CDR3 contains 15 residues. The germline gives CDR1 SGHAT, CDR2 FQDESV (reference sequence). CDR3 sequence: CASSLASGQNTEAFF. CDR3 nucleotides: TGTGCCAGCAGCTTAGCTTCGGGACAGAACACTGAAGCTTTCTTT.

This rearrangement joins TRBV5-5 to TRBJ2-6, with 7 bases that match TRBD2. V shed 6 bases and J 2 bases; nucleotides not matched to a gene: 11. The CDR3 extends over 17 amino acids. Germline V gives CDR1 SGHKS, CDR2 YYEKEE (reference sequence). The CDR3 region is CASNRGGSMTGANVLTF. The CDR3 DNA reads TGTGCCAGCAATCGCGGCGGGAGCATGACTGGGGCCAACGTCCTGACTTTC.

The chain couples TRBV7-3 to TRBJ2-1; no reliable D call. CDR1 SGHTA and CDR2 FQGTGA come from the germline V gene. The CDR3 spans 13 residues. V gave up 4 bases and J gave up 2 bases, with 6 bases separating them. The CDR3 nucleotides read TGTGCCAGCAGCTCCGTACCCTACAATGAGCAGTTCTTC. This translates into CASSSVPYNEQFF.

The rearrangement uses TRBV5-1 and TRBJ1-1; no definite D call. The germline CDR1 and CDR2 sequences are SGHRS and YFSETQ. The CDR3 loop spans 13 amino acids. V lost 5 bases, J lost 1 base, and 9 bases lay in between. This CDR3 reads CASRSTPNTEAFF. Here the CDR3 DNA reads TGCGCCAGCAGATCTACCCCGAACACTGAAGCTTTCTTT.

The chain is built from TRBV7-9 and TRBJ1-1; D is undetermined. The V gene lost 3 bases and the J gene lost 6 bases, with 23 bases spanning the gap. CDR3 size: 17 residues. Germline V gene lookup returns CDR1 SEHNR and CDR2 FQNEAQ (reference sequence). The CDR3 nucleotides are TGTGCCAGCAGCTTGGGCGGCGCCCGGTACCGAAACGCTGAAGCTTTCTTT. It translates to CASSLGGARYRNAEAFF.

The rearrangement links TRBV6-5 to TRBJ2-7; tentatively, D is TRBD1 or TRBD2 (5 bases each). Germline V CDR1 and CDR2: MNHEY, SVGAGI. CDR3 length equals 12 residues. V lost 8 bases to trimming and J lost 4 bases, with 12 bases between them. The CDR3 DNA reads as TGTGCCAGCTCGTTGGGGGTTTACGAGCAGTACTTC. Protein: CASSLGVYEQYF.

This rearrangement joins TRBV3-1 (or the pseudogene TRBV3-2) to TRBJ2-1; D not certain. The CDR3 has 15 amino acids. In germline, CDR1 is LGHDT, CDR2 YNNKEL (reference sequence). Trimming removed 0 bases from V and 6 bases from J, with 12 bases in between. The CDR3 region has the DNA TGTGCCAGCAGCCAAGAAGGATCCTCCCGCAATGAGCAGTTCTTC. It is translated as CASSQEGSSRNEQFF.

The chain carries TRBV5-8 and TRBJ1-5; D may be TRBD1 (5 bases). Trimming shortened V by 4 bases and J by 5 bases, and 13 bases separated the two germline ends. The CDR3 extends over 14 amino acids. The germline V gene has CDR1 SGHTS and CDR2 YDEGEE. The chain's CDR3 is CASSGGTGYQPQHF. The CDR3 nucleotides are TGTGCCAGCAGCGGTGGGACTGGCTATCAGCCCCAGCATTTT.

The rearrangement links TRBV19 to TRBJ2-7; 9 bases agree with TRBD2. The V segment lost 5 bases and the J segment 4 bases; nucleotides outside the gene matches: 15. The germline gives CDR1 LNHDA, CDR2 SQIVND (reference sequence). This CDR3 region has 17 residues. This chain's CDR3 is CASSPGLARRFIYEQYF. The DNA for the CDR3 is TGTGCCAGTAGTCCCGGACTAGCGCGCCGTTTTATTTACGAGCAGTACTTC.

The chain combines TRBV5-1 with TRBJ2-7, with unresolved D. CDR3 size: 14 residues. The V end was cut by 4 bases, the J end by 2 bases, with 13 bases between. Germline CDR1 is SGHRS and CDR2 is YFSETQ. CDR3 region: CASSPINSPYEQYF. The CDR3 region has the DNA TGCGCCAGCAGCCCAATTAACTCCCCCTACGAGCAGTACTTC.

This clone occurred a few times. This rearrangement joins TRBV10-1 to TRBJ2-2; D unclear. Germline V gene lookup returns CDR1 WNHNN and CDR2 SYGVQD (reference sequence). V was pared by 0 bases and J by 5 bases, with 19 bases between. This CDR3 comprises 18 residues. Written as DNA, the CDR3 is TGCGCCAGCAGTGAGTCAAAAATACCCCGCGGAGAGACCGGGGAGCTGTTTTTT. Translating it yields CASSESKIPRGETGELFF.

The genes are TRBV5-1 and TRBJ2-2; maybe TRBD1 (5 bases). This CDR3 is 19 amino acids long. The germline V and J ends were trimmed by 0 bases and 1 base, with 19 bases remaining between them. CDR1 and CDR2 from the germline V gene are SGHRS and YFSETQ. This CDR3 reads CASSLVAGPRTGNTGELFF. The CDR3 DNA follows: TGCGCCAGCAGCTTGGTGGCAGGGCCTCGAACGGGGAACACCGGGGAGCTGTTTTTT.

This clone was detected only once. The V and J genes are TRBV7-3 and TRBJ2-5; 8 nucleotides align to TRBD2. The V and J ends lost 5 bases and 1 base, in that order; junction bases with no gene match: 3. Germline assignment: CDR1 SGHTA and CDR2 FQGTGA. This CDR3 has 14 amino acids. CDR3 sequence: CASSPTSGQETQYF. The CDR3 nucleotides read TGTGCCAGCAGCCCCACTAGCGGCCAAGAGACCCAGTACTTC.

V gene TRBV9 combines with J gene TRBJ2-2; D remains unclear. The ends were cut back, 1 base at V and 5 bases at J, with 6 bases in the middle. This CDR3 spans 13 amino acids. Germline CDR1 SGDLS, CDR2 YYNGEE. The CDR3 sequence: CASSVMRTGELFF. In DNA form, the CDR3 reads TGTGCCAGCAGCGTAATGCGGACCGGGGAGCTGTTTTTT.

Here the CDR3 DNA reads TGTGCCAGCAGCCAAGATCTCGGGGGCCAAGAGACCCAGTACTTC. It translates to CASSQDLGGQETQYF. This chain uses TRBV3-1 (or the pseudogene TRBV3-2) with TRBJ2-5, with D perhaps TRBD2 (6 bases). The CDR3 runs 15 residues. V lost 0 bases to trimming and J lost 1 base, with 9 bases between them. Germline V gene sequence: CDR1 LGHDT, CDR2 YNNKEL (reference sequence).